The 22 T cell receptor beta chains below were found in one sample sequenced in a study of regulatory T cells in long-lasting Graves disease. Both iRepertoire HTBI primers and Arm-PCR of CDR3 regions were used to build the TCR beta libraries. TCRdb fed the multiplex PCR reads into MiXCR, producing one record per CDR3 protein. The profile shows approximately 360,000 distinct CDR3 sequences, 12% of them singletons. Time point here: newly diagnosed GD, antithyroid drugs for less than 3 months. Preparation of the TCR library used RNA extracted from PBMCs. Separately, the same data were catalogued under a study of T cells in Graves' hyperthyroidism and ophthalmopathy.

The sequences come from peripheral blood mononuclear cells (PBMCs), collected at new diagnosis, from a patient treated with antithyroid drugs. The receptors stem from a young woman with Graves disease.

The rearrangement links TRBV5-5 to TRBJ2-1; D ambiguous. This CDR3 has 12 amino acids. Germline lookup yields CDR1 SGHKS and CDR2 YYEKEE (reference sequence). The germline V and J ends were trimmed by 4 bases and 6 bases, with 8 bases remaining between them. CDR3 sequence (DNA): TGTGCCAGCAGCGGCATTAGCAATGAGCAGTTCTTC. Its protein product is CASSGISNEQFF.

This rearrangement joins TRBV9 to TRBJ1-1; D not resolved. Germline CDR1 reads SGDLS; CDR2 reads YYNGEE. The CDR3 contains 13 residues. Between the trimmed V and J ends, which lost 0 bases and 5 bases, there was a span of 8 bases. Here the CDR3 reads CASSVADGTEAFF. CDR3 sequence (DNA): TGTGCCAGCAGCGTAGCTGACGGGACTGAAGCTTTCTTT.

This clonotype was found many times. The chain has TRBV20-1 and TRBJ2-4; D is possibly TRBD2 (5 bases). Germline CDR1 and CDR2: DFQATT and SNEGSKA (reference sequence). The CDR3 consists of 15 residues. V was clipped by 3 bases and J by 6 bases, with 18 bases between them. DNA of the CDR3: TGCAGTGCTAGGAGGAGCGGTTCCTGGGGAAACATTCAGTACTTC. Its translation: CSARRSGSWGNIQYF.

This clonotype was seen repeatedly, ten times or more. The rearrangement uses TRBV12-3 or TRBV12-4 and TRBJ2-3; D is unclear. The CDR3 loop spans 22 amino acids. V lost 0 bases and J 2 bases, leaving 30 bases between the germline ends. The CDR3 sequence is CASSLALYRTGLILSHTDTQYF. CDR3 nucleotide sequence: TGTGCCAGCAGTTTAGCGCTCTACCGAACGGGCCTTATCTTAAGTCACACAGATACGCAGTATTTT.

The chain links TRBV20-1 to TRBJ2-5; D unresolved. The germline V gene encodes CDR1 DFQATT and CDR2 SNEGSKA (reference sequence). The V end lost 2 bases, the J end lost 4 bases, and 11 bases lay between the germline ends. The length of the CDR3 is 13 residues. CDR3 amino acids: CSARRWMGETQYF. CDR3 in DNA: TGCAGTGCTAGAAGGTGGATGGGAGAGACCCAGTACTTC.

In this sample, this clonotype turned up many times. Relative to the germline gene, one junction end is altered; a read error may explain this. CDR3 sequence (DNA): TGTGCCAGCAATTACAGGGGTCTCGTCACTGAAGCTTTCTTT. The encoded protein is CASNYRGLVTEAFF. V usage is TRBV6-2 or TRBV6-3 and J usage is TRBJ1-1; 7 bases are a match to TRBD1. Germline V gene data show CDR1 as MNHEY and CDR2 as SVGEGT. This CDR3 region has 14 residues.

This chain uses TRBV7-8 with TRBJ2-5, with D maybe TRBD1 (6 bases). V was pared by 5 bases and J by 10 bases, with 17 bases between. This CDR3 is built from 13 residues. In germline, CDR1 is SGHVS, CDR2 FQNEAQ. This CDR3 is CASSTGAGANQYF. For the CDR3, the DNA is TGTGCCAGCAGCACCGGCGCAGGGGCGAACCAGTACTTC.

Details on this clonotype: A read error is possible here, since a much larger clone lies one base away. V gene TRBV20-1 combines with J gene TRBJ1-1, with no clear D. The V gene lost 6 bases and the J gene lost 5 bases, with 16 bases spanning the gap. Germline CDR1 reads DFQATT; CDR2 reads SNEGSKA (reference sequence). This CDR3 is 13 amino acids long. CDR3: CSAGRVGNTEAFF. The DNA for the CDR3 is TGCAGTGCGGGCAGAGTAGGGAATACTGAAGCTTTCTTT.

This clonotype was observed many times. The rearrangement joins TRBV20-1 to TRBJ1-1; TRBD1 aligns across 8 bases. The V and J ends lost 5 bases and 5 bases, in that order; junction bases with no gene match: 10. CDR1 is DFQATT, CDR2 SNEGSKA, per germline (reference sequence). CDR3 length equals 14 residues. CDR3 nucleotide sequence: TGCAGTGCTCCCAACCAGGGGGCGAGGACTGAAGCTTTCTTT. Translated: CSAPNQGARTEAFF.

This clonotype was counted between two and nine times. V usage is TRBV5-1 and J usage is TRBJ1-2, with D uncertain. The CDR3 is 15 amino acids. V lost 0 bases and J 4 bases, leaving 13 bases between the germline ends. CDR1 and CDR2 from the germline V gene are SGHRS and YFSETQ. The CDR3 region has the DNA TGCGCCAGCAGCTTGGTCGAGGGTAAGGCCTATGGCTACACCTTC. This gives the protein CASSLVEGKAYGYTF.

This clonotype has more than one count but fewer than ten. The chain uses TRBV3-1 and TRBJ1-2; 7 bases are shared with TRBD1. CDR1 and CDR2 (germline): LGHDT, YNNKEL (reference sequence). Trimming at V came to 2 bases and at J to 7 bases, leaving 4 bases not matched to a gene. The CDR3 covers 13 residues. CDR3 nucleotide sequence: TGTGCCAGCAGCCAAAAGGGGACAGTTGGCTACACCTTC. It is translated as CASSQKGTVGYTF. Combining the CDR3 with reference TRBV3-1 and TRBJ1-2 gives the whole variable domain DTAVSQTPKYLVTQMGNDKSIKCEQNLGHDTMYWYKQDSKKFLKIMFSYNNKELIINETVPNRFSPKSPDKAHLNLHINSLELGDSAVYFCASSQKGTVGYTFGSGTRLTVV.

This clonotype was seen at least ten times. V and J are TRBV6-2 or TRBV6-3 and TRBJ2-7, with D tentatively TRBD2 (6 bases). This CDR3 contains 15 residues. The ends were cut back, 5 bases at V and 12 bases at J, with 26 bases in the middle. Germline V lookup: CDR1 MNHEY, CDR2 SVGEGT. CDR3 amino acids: CASSRFNTGDSKAYV. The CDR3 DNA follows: TGTGCCAGCAGTAGATTTAATACCGGGGACTCTAAGGCGTACGTC.

Written as DNA, the CDR3 is TGCGCCAGCAGCTTGAAGACAGGGTGGAAGGAGCAGTTCTTC. This encodes CASSLKTGWKEQFF. The chain couples TRBV4-3 to TRBJ2-1, with 7 positions matching TRBD1. Trimming took 5 bases from V and 10 from J; bases not matched to a gene: 11. Germline V CDR1 and CDR2: LGHNA, YSLEER. The CDR3 length is 14 residues.

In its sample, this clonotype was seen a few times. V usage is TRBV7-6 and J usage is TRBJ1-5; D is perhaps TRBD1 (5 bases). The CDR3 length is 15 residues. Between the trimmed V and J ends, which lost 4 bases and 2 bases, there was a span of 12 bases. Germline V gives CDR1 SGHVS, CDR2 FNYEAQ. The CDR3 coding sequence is TGTGCCAGCAGCTCACGGGGGTTCGGCAATCAGCCCCAGCATTTT. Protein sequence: CASSSRGFGNQPQHF.

CDR3 amino acids: CASSARHQPQHF. CDR3 bases: TGTGCCAGCAGCGCCAGACATCAGCCCCAGCATTTT. The V and J genes are TRBV7-8 and TRBJ1-5; no definite D call. Looked up from germline, CDR1 is SGHVS and CDR2 is FQNEAQ. V gave up 5 bases and J gave up 5 bases, with 7 bases separating them. This CDR3 is built from 12 residues.

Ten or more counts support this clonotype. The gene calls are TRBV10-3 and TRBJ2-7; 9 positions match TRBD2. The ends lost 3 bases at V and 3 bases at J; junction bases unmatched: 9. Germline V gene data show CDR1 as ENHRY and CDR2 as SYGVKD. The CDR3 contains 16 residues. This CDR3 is CAISDQVAGAIYEQYF. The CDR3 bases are TGTGCCATCAGTGATCAGGTAGCGGGAGCGATCTACGAGCAGTACTTC.

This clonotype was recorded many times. This chain's CDR3 is CASGLANPSGAYNEQFF. CDR3 sequence (DNA): TGTGCTAGTGGTTTGGCCAACCCTAGCGGGGCCTACAATGAGCAGTTCTTC. The chain combines TRBV12-5 with TRBJ2-1; 9 bases are shared with TRBD2. J gave up 2 bases and V 1 base, and 6 bases lay outside the gene matches. The germline gives CDR1 LGHNT, CDR2 FRNRAP. The CDR3 extends over 17 amino acids.

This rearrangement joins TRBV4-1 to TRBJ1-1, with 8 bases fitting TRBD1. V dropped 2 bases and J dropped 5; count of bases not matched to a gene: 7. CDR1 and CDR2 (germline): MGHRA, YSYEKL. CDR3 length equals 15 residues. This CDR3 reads CASSQLHRGRTEAFF. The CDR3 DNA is TGCGCCAGCAGCCAACTCCACAGGGGGAGAACTGAAGCTTTCTTT.

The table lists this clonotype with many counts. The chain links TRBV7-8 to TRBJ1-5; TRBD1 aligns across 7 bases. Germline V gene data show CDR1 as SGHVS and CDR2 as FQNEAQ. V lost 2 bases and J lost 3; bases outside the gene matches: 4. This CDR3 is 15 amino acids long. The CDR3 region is CASSLTGTVNQPQHF. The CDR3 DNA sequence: TGTGCCAGCAGCTTAACCGGGACAGTCAATCAGCCCCAGCATTTT.

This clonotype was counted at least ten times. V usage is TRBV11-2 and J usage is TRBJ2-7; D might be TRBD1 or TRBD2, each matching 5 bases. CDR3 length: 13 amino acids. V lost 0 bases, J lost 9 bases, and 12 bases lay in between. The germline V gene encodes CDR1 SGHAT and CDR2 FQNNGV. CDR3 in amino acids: CASSLESGSGQYF. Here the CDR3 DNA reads TGTGCCAGCAGCTTAGAATCAGGGAGTGGGCAGTACTTC.

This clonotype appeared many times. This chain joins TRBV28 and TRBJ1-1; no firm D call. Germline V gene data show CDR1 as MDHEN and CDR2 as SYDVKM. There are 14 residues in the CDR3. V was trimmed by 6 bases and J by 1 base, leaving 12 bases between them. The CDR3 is CASSLIGQNTEAFF. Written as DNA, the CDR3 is TGTGCCAGCAGCCTGATAGGGCAGAACACTGAAGCTTTCTTT.

The CDR3 nucleotides are TGTGCCAGTAGTATAAGGCGACAGAACACAGATACGCAGTATTTT. Protein: CASSIRRQNTDTQYF. The V call is TRBV19, the J call TRBJ2-3, with a possible D match to TRBD1 (5 bases). V was pared by 2 bases and J by 2 bases, with 11 bases between. CDR1 LNHDA and CDR2 SQIVND come from the germline V gene (reference sequence). This CDR3 has 15 amino acids. The full variable domain, rest sourced from reference TRBV19 and TRBJ2-3, is DGGITQSPKYLFRKEGQNVTLSCEQNLNHDAMYWYRQDPGQGLRLIYYSQIVNDFQKGDIAEGYSVSREKKESFPLTVTSAQKNPTAFYLCASSIRRQNTDTQYFGPGTRLTVL.